The entry below gives a single T cell receptor beta chain sequence along with its context. What it binds is not known. The sample belongs to a study of T cells in Graves' hyperthyroidism and ophthalmopathy. Study-wide results and limits: Through a model of 13 V-J features, ophthalmopathy was separated from stable hyperthyroidism. Ophthalmopathy prediction by the model preceded onset by a median about 6 months.

The study excluded patients with uncontrolled infection, other autoimmune disease, pregnancy or lactation. Amplification of TCR beta CDR3 regions was performed using RNA transcripts as template. The HTBI primer set drove a first-round RT-PCR of the TCR CDR3. TCRdb redid the calling of the multiplex PCR reads with MiXCR, one entry per CDR3 protein. The sample yields some 440,000 distinct CDR3 sequences, roughly 14% seen once. The CDR3 consists of 14 residues. Trimming removed 5 bases from V and 4 bases from J, with 13 bases in between. Germline CDR1 and CDR2: MNHNS and SASEGT. The specimen was blood. This TCR derives from a woman aged 18-30 years with Graves' hyperthyroidism. The rearrangement links TRBV6-1 to TRBJ2-3, with D maybe TRBD2 (5 bases). The CDR3 here is CASSFVGGADTQYF. The CDR3 nucleotides read TGTGCCAGCAGTTTCGTTGGAGGAGCAGATACGCAGTATTTT.